One TCR beta chain is described in this entry. The data were taken from a study of shared clonotypes between healthy human individuals. Sequencing used immunoSEQ multiplex PCR; TCRdb keeps in-frame clones, though not all of them. Among about 1.5 million clones, around 97% were seen once, and the ten largest hold approximately 1.1%. CD45RA-negative memory and CD45RA+ naive subsets were split from the CD4+ cells. Germline CDR1 and CDR2: SGHRS and YFSETQ. The CDR3 sequence is 16 residues long. V lost 3 bases and J 2 bases, leaving 16 bases between the germline ends. Sequences were obtained from naive CD4+ T cells sorted from blood. The subset here: CD45RA+ positively selected. The source is a man aged 25 to 40 in good health. The chain uses TRBV5-1 and TRBJ2-3; D is uncertain. In DNA form, the CDR3 reads TGCGCCAGCAGCTCCAAAAATATCTTTTTCACAGATACGCAGTATTTT. Encoded protein: CASSSKNIFFTDTQYF.